One and the same sample provided the 11 T cell receptor beta chains below, sequenced in a study of blood T cell repertoires in COVID-19. Sequenced by immunoSEQ multiplex PCR; TCRdb stores in-frame clones only, minus some. The table records tens of thousands of clones, more than 75% of them present only once. Sequenced material: peripheral blood. The receptors stem from a woman in her 70s with acute or convalescent COVID-19.

The CDR3 nucleotides read TGTGCCAGTAAAAGGGAGTGGGGGGGGAATCAGCCCCAGCATTTT. Encoded protein: CASKREWGGNQPQHF. This chain joins TRBV19 and TRBJ1-5; possible D gene TRBD1, 5 bases. The V and J ends lost 7 bases and 4 bases respectively, with 17 bases between them. The CDR3 totals 15 residues. From germline, CDR1 is LNHDA and CDR2 SQIVND (reference sequence).

The chain recombines TRBV3-1 (or the pseudogene TRBV3-2) with TRBJ2-2, with 13 positions matching TRBD2. V trimming: 3 bases; J trimming: 5 bases; junction bases outside the gene matches: 9. This CDR3 has 18 amino acids. The germline gives CDR1 LGHDT, CDR2 YNNKEL (reference sequence). The CDR3 bases are TGTGCCAGCAGCCATACCGGGACTAGCGGGATAGGGACCGGGGAGCTGTTTTTT. This translates into CASSHTGTSGIGTGELFF.

This rearrangement joins TRBV6-5 to TRBJ1-1; D might be TRBD1 (5 bases). CDR3 length equals 14 residues. Germline assignment: CDR1 MNHEY and CDR2 SVGAGI. V was clipped by 0 bases and J by 1 base, with 6 bases between them. CDR3 nucleotide sequence: TGTGCCAGCAGTTACTCGGGGGGGAACACTGAAGCTTTCTTT. Protein sequence: CASSYSGGNTEAFF.

The chain is built from TRBV5-1 and TRBJ1-1; 8 nucleotides align to TRBD1. Germline CDR1 and CDR2: SGHRS and YFSETQ. V lost 4 bases and J lost 2; bases outside the gene matches: 7. The CDR3 is made up of 15 amino acids. The CDR3 bases are TGCGCCAGCAGCCCTATCGACAGGGGAAACACTGAAGCTTTCTTT. Protein product: CASSPIDRGNTEAFF.

The genes are TRBV19 and TRBJ2-7; D not resolved. Trimming left V 8 bases short and J 7 bases short, with 9 bases between. This CDR3 has 10 amino acids. Germline V gene lookup returns CDR1 LNHDA and CDR2 SQIVND (reference sequence). The CDR3 reads CASVFGEQYV. In DNA, the CDR3 is TGTGCCAGTGTATTCGGGGAGCAGTACGTC.

The chain has TRBV15 and TRBJ1-1, with 9 bases matching TRBD1. Germline values: CDR1 LNHNV, CDR2 YYDKDF (reference sequence). The CDR3 covers 17 residues. J gave up 4 bases and V 5 bases, and 14 bases lay outside the gene matches. CDR3 nucleotides: TGTGCCACCAGCGCCCCCGGGACAGGGTTCAGGAGCACTGAAGCTTTCTTT. It yields the protein CATSAPGTGFRSTEAFF.

This sequence joins TRBV7-6 and TRBJ2-3; 7 bases agree with TRBD1. Germline-derived CDR1 and CDR2 are SGHVS and FNYEAQ. The CDR3 consists of 18 residues. With V trimmed by 2 bases and J by 3 bases, 14 bases remained unmatched. The CDR3 DNA reads as TGTGCCAGCAGCTTACCCCTCCCGGGGCAGGGGGATACAGATACGCAGTATTTT. It translates to CASSLPLPGQGDTDTQYF.

V and J are TRBV7-9 and TRBJ2-3; 10 bases are a match to TRBD2. CDR1 and CDR2 (germline): SEHNR, FQNEAQ (reference sequence). The trim removed 9 bases at V and 4 bases at J, leaving 7 bases unmatched. The CDR3 runs 14 residues. The CDR3 nucleotides read TGTGCCAGTGGGGGACTAGCGTCTCCAGATACGCAGTATTTT. Protein sequence: CASGGLASPDTQYF.

In DNA form, the CDR3 reads TGTGCCAGCAGTTTAGACGGGGCGGGAAAAGCTTTCTTT. Translated, it gives CASSLDGAGKAFF. V is TRBV12-3 or TRBV12-4 and J is TRBJ1-1, with a tentative D call TRBD1 (5 bases). The CDR3 has 13 amino acids. V lost 1 base, J lost 9 bases, and 12 bases lay in between.

V gene TRBV30 combines with J gene TRBJ2-5; weak D call: TRBD1 (6 bases). The CDR3 is made up of 14 amino acids. Trimming pared 4 bases from V and 1 base from J, leaving 13 bases between. The germline V gene has CDR1 GTSNPN and CDR2 SVGIG (reference sequence). The CDR3 loop reads CAWIEGRGQETQYF. In nucleotides, the CDR3 is TGTGCCTGGATAGAGGGCAGGGGCCAAGAGACCCAGTACTTC.

This clone was picked up many times. CDR3: CASSSEPGTGGGYTF. The CDR3 nucleotides read TGCGCCAGCAGCTCCGAACCTGGGACAGGGGGCGGCTACACCTTC. The chain couples TRBV5-1 to TRBJ1-2, with 12 bases lining up with TRBD1. The CDR3 extends over 15 amino acids. Trimming at V came to 3 bases and at J to 8 bases, leaving 8 bases not matched to a gene. The germline gives CDR1 SGHRS, CDR2 YFSETQ. Full variable domain (rest looked up from reference TRBV5-1 and TRBJ1-2): KAGVTQTPRYLIKTRGQQVTLSCSPISGHRSVSWYQQTPGQGLQFLFEYFSETQRNKGNFPGRFSGRQFSNSRSEMNVSTLELGDSALYLCASSSEPGTGGGYTFGSGTRLTVV.